The sequence of this T cell receptor (beta chain) was determined in a study of blood T cells in healthy people across ages. Turning to the study itself: Capture via template switching afforded approximately one barcoded beta molecule per two T cells.

A few counts support this clonotype. The V gene end was trimmed by 3 bases and the J gene end by 2 bases; junction bases not matched to a gene: 8. Germline CDR1 DFQATT, CDR2 SNEGSKA (reference sequence). The CDR3 sequence is 17 residues long. The second PCR ran about 6 to 11 cycles with a sample-barcoded 5' primer and J-beta primers. Each TCR beta cDNA got a 12-nucleotide random molecular identifier. At least 3 million CDR3-containing paired-end reads were obtained per sample. MiXCR was run by TCRdb on the 5' RACE reads, yielding one entry per CDR3 protein. The sample carries hundreds of thousands of distinct CDR3 sequences, 32% recorded once.

This chain joins TRBV20-1 and TRBJ1-5; 12 bases fit TRBD1. This TCR was recovered from an elderly woman in good health. Sequenced input: blood. CDR3 loop: CSARAGTGGVGNQPQHF. The CDR3 coding sequence is TGCAGTGCTAGGGCCGGGACAGGGGGCGTAGGCAATCAGCCCCAGCATTTT.